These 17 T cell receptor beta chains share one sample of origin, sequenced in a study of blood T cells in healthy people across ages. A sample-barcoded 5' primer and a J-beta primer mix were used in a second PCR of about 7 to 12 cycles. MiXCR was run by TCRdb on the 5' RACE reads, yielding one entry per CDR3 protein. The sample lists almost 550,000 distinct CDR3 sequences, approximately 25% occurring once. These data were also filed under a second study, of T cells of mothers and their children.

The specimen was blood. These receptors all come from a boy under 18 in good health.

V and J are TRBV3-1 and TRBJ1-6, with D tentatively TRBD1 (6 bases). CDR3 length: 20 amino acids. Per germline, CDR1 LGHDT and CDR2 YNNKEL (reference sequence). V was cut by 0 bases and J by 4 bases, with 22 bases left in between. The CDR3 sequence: CASSQESRGLLSSYNSPLHF. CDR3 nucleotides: TGTGCCAGCAGCCAAGAAAGCAGGGGCCTCTTGAGCTCTTATAATTCACCCCTCCACTTT.

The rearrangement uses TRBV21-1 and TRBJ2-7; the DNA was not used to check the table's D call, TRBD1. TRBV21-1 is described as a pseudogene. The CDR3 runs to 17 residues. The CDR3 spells CASSNRDRRYLALEHYF. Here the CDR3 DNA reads TGTGCCAGCAGCAACCGGGACAGGCGTTACCTAGCTCTCGAGCACTACTTC.

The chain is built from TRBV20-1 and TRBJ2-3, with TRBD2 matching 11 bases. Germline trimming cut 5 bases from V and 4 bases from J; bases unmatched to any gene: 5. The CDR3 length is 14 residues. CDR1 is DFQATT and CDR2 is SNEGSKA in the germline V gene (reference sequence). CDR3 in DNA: TGCAGTGCTGTAGCGGGAGGGCCGGCAGATACGCAGTATTTT. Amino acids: CSAVAGGPADTQYF.

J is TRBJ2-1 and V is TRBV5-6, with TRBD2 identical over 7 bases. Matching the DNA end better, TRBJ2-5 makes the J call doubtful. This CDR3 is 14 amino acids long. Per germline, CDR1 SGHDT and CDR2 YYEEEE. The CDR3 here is CASIPRGLRETQYF. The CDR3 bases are TGTGCCAGCATCCCTCGGGGACTACGGGAGACCCAGTACTTC.

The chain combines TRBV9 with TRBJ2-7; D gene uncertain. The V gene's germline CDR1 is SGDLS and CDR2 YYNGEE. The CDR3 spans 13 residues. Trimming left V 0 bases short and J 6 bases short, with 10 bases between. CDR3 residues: CASSVDVGLEQYF. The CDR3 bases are TGTGCCAGCAGCGTAGACGTCGGCCTCGAGCAGTACTTC.

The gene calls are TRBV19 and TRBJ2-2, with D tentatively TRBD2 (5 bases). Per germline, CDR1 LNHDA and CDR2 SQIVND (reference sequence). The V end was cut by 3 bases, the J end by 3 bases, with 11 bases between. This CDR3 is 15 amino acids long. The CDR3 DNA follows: TGTGCCAGTAGTATCCCCGGGATCCACACCGGGGAGCTGTTTTTT. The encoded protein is CASSIPGIHTGELFF.

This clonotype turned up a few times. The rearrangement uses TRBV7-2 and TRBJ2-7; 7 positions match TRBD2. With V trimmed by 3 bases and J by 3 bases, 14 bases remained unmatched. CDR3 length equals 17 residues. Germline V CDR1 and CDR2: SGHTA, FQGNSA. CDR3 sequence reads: CASSFPPGGRGNYEQYF. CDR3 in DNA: TGTGCCAGCAGCTTTCCCCCGGGTGGGAGGGGTAACTACGAGCAGTACTTC.

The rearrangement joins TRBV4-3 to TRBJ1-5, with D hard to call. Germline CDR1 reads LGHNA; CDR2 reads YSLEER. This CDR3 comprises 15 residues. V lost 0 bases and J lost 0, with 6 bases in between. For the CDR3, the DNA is TGCGCCAGCAGCCAAGAGAGTTATAGCAATCAGCCCCAGCATTTT. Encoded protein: CASSQESYSNQPQHF.

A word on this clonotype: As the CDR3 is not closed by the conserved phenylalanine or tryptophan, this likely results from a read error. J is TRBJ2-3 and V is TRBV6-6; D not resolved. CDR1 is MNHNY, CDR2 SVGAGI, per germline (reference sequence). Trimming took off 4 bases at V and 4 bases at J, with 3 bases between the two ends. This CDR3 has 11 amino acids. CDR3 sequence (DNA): TGTGCCAGCAGTTTGGCAGATACGCAGTATCTT. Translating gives CASSLADTQYL.

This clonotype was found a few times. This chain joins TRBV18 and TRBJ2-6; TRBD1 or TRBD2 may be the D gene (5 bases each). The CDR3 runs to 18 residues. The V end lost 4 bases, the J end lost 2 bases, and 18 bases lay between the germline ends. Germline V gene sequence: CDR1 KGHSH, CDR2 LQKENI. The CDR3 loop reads CASSLARMRGTGANVLTF. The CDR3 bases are TGTGCCAGCTCACTCGCCCGTATGAGGGGCACTGGGGCCAACGTCCTGACTTTC.

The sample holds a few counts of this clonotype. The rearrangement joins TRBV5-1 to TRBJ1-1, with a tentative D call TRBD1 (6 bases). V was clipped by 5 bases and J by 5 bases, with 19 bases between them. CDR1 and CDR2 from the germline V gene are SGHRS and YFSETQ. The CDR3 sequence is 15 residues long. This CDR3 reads CASSTSRGGWTEAFF. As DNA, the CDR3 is TGCGCCAGCAGTACCAGCCGAGGGGGATGGACTGAAGCTTTCTTT. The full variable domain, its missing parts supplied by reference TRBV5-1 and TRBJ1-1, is KAGVTQTPRYLIKTRGQQVTLSCSPISGHRSVSWYQQTPGQGLQFLFEYFSETQRNKGNFPGRFSGRQFSNSRSEMNVSTLELGDSALYLCASSTSRGGWTEAFFGQGTRLTVV.

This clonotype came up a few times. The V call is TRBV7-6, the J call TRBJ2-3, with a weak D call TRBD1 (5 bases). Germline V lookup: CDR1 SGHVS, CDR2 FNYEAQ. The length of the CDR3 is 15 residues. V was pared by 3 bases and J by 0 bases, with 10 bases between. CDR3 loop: CASSFGAGSTDTQYF. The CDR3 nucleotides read TGTGCCAGCAGCTTTGGGGCAGGGAGCACAGATACGCAGTATTTT.

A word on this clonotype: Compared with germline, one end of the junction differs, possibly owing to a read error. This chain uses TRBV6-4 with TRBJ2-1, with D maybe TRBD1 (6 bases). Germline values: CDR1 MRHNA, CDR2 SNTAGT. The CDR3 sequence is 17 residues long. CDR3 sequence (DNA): TGTCCCAGCAGTGACCAAACCGGGACAAGGCATTACAATGAGCAGTTCTTC. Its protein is CPSSDQTGTRHYNEQFF.

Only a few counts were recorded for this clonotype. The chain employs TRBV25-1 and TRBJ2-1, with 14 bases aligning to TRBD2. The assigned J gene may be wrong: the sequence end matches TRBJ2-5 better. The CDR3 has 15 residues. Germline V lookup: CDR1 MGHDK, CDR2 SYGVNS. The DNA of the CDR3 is TGTGCCAGCAGTGGAGGACTAGCGGGAGGTGAGACCCAGTACTTC. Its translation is CASSGGLAGGETQYF.

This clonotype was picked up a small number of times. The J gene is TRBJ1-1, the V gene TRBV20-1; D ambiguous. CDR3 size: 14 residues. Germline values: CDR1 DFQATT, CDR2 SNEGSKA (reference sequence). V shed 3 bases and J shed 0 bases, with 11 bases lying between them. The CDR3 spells CSASPRSLNTEAFF. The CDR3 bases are TGCAGTGCTAGCCCGAGGAGCCTGAACACTGAAGCTTTCTTT.

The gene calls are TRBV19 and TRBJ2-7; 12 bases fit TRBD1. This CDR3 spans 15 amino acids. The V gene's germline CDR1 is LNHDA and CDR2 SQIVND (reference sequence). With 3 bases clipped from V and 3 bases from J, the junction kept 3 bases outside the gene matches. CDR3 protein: CASSIGTGGIYEQYF. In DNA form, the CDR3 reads TGTGCCAGTAGTATCGGGACAGGGGGCATCTACGAGCAGTACTTC.

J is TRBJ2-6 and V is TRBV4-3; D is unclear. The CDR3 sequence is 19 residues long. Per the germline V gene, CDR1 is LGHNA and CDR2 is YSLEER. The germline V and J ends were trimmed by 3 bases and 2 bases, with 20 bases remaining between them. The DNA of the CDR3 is TGCGCCAGCAGCCAGGTAGGGTGTTGCGGCAGCACTGGGGCCAACGTCCTGACTTTC. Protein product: CASSQVGCCGSTGANVLTF.